This TCR beta chain was profiled in a study of T cells in narcolepsy. The repertoire was sequenced with immunoSEQ multiplex PCR; TCRdb's copy has only in-frame clones and lacks some. The table lists about 35,000 clones, 81% of them singletons, with 2% to 2.5% in the top ten. V shed 6 bases and J 6 bases; nucleotides not matched to a gene: 10. CDR3 length equals 14 residues. Germline V gene sequence: CDR1 MNHNS, CDR2 SASEGT. The source material was memory (CD45RA-) CD4+ T cells from blood. This clonotype was sampled from a human donor in good health. The genes are TRBV6-1 and TRBJ2-7; 8 bases align to TRBD2. The DNA for the CDR3 is TGTGCCAGCAGCCGCGACCGGGAGGGTGGCGAGCAGTACTTC. It codes for CASSRDREGGEQYF.